This T cell receptor beta chain originates from a study of spatial heterogeneity in lung cancer. Looking at the study overall: Detection consistently captured more beta-chain sequences than alpha-chain sequences. Raw reads contained each unique TCR and UMI combination more than ten times on average. Overall study findings and caveats: Ubiquitous expanded tumor TCRs surfaced in blood more at resection than they did at follow-up.

Time point meaning: blood at routine non-recurrence follow-up after resection. Tumor, nontumor lung or frozen PBMC supplied whole RNA that was sequenced unsorted. TCRdb re-called the 5' RACE reads through MiXCR, storing one row per CDR3 protein. Of 15,000 to 20,000 distinct CDR3 sequences listed, about 6% are singletons. This CDR3 is built from 14 residues. With V trimmed by 6 bases and J by 5 bases, 9 bases remained unmatched. Per germline, CDR1 SGHDT and CDR2 YYEEEE. The table lists this clonotype with many counts. Its specificity is not known. The rearrangement uses TRBV5-6 and TRBJ2-5, with 8 bases that match TRBD1. The sequencing here drew on PBMCs, taken at follow-up. The origin of this receptor is a male donor with early-stage non-small cell lung cancer. CDR3 residues: CASNAGGAEETQYF. As DNA, the CDR3 is TGTGCCAGCAACGCAGGGGGCGCGGAGGAGACCCAGTACTTC.